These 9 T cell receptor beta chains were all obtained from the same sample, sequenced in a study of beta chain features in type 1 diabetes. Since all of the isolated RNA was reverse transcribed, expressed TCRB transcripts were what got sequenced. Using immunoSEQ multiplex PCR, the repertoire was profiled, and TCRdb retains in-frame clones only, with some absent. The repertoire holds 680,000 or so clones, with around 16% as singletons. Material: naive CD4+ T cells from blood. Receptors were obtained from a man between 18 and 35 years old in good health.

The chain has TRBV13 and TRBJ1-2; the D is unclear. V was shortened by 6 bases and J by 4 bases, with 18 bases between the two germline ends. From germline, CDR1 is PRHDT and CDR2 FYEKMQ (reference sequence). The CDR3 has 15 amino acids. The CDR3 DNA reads TGTGCCAGCAGGCTTAATCAAGTCCCGGTCTATGGCTACACCTTC. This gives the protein CASRLNQVPVYGYTF. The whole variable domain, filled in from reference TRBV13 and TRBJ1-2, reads AAGVIQSPRHLIKEKRETATLKCYPIPRHDTVYWYQQGPGQDPQFLISFYEKMQSDKGSIPDRFSAQQFSDYHSELNMSSLELGDSALYFCASRLNQVPVYGYTFGSGTRLTVV.

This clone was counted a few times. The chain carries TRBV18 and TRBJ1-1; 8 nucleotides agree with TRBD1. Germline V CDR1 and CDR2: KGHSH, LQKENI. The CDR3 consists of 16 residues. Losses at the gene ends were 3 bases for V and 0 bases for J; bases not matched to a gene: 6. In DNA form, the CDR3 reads TGTGCCAGCTCACCGGGCCAGGGACAGGTGAACACTGAAGCTTTCTTT. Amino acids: CASSPGQGQVNTEAFF.

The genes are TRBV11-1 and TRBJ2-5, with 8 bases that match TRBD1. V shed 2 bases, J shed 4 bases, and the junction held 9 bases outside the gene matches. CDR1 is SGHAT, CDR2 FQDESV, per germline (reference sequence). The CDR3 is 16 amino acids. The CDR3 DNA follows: TGTGCCAGCAGCTTACTCGGACAGGGCGATCGAGAGACCCAGTACTTC. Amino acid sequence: CASSLLGQGDRETQYF.

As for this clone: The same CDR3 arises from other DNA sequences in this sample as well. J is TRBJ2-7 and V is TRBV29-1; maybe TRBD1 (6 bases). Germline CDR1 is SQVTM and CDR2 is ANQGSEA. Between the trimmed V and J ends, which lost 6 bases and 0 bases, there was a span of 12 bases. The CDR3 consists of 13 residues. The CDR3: CSVGTRVSYEQYF. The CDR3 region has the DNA TGCAGCGTCGGGACAAGGGTCTCCTACGAGCAGTACTTC.

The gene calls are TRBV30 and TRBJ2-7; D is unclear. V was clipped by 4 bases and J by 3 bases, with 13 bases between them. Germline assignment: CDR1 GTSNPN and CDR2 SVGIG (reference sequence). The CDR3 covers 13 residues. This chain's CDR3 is CAWNPIIGYEQYF. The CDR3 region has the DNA TGTGCCTGGAACCCCATCATTGGCTACGAGCAGTACTTC.

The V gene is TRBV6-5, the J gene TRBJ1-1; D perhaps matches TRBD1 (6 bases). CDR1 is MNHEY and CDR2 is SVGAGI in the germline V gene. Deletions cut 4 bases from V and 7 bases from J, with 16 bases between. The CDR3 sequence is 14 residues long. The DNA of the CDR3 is TGTGCCAGCAGTTCCACCGGGACACTTCTTGAAGCTTTCTTT. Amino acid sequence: CASSSTGTLLEAFF.

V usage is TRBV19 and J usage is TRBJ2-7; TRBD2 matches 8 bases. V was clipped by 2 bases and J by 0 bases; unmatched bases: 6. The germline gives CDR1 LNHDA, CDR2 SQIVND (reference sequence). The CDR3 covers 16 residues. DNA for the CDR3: TGTGCCAGTAGTATAACCGGGACTAGGAGCTCCTACGAGCAGTACTTC. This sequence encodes CASSITGTRSSYEQYF.

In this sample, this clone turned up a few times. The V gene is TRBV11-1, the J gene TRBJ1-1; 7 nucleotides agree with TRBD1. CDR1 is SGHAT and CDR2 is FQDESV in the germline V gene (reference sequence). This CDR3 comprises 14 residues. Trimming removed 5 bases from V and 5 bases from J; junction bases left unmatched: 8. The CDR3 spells CASSRRGLGTEAFF. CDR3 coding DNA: TGTGCCAGCAGCCGGAGGGGGCTTGGGACTGAAGCTTTCTTT.

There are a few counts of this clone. This CDR3 reads CASSPSGNTQYF. The CDR3 DNA reads as TGTGCCAGCAGCCCTAGCGGTAATACGCAGTATTTT. The V gene is TRBV5-4, the J gene TRBJ2-3; 7 bases are shared with TRBD2. With V trimmed by 4 bases and J by 7 bases, 3 bases remained unmatched. Germline loops: CDR1 SGHNT, CDR2 YYREEE (reference sequence). The CDR3 totals 12 residues. The full variable domain, in which reference TRBV5-4 and TRBJ2-3 provide the parts outside the CDR3, is ETGVTQSPTHLIKTRGQQVTLRCSSQSGHNTVSWYQQALGQGPQFIFQYYREEENGRGNFPPRFSGLQFPNYSSELNVNALELDDSALYLCASSPSGNTQYFGPGTRLTVL.